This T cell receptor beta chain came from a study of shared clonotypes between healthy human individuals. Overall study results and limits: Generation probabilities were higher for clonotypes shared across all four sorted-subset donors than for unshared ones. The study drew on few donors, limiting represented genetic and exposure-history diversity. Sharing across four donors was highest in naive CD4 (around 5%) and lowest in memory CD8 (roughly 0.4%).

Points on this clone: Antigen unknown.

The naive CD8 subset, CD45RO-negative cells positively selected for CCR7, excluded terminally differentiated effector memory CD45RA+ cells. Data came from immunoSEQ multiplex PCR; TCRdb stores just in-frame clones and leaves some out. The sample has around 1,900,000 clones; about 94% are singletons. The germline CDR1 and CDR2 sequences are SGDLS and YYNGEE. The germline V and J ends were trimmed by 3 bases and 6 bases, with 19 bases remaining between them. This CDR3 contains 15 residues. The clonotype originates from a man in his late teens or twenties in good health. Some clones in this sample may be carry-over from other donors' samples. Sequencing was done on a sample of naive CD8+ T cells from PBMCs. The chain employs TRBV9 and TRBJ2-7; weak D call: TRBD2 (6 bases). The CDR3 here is CASSAARGGVREQYF. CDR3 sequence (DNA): TGTGCCAGCAGCGCCGCCCGCGGAGGGGTTCGCGAGCAGTACTTC.